The 24 T cell receptor beta chains given below trace back to one sample, sequenced in a study of tissue T cells after allogeneic stem cell transplantation (dated by TCRdb to 2021 to 2024). The library was built by means of the immunoSEQ multiplex PCR assay. The immuneACCESS repertoire file appears here via TCRdb, limited to in-frame rearrangements. These files lack a portion of the clones; in checked studies, under half of the deficit traces to unresolved V genes, and the cause of the others is not known. This sample has some 12,000 clones in its table, and approximately 70% of those were observed once. Approximately 15% of the sample is held by the ten biggest clonotypes. The sample's time point label, decoded: human tissue collected at research (rapid) autopsy. The specimen was tissue from the right colon, collected at autopsy. The receptors originated from a woman aged 18 to 55 with breast cancer.

This clone has just one count. The V and J genes are TRBV3-1 (or the pseudogene TRBV3-2) and TRBJ1-4; 7 nucleotides line up with TRBD1. The CDR3 runs to 17 residues. Germline-derived CDR1 and CDR2 are LGHDT and YNNKEL (reference sequence). Trimming removed 7 bases from V and 5 bases from J; junction bases left unmatched: 16. The DNA for the CDR3 is TGTGCCAGCAAGGAAACAGGGGAGGTCCCTAACAATGAAAAACTGTTTTTT. The encoded protein is CASKETGEVPNNEKLFF.

This sequence joins TRBV7-9 and TRBJ1-2; tentative D call: TRBD1 (5 bases). V was clipped by 5 bases and J by 3 bases, with 16 bases between them. The germline V gene has CDR1 SEHNR and CDR2 FQNEAQ (reference sequence). CDR3 length equals 15 residues. The CDR3 region has the DNA TGTGCCAGCAGCCGACCTAGCATAGGGGACTATGGCTACACCTTC. This encodes CASSRPSIGDYGYTF.

The chain couples TRBV7-3 to TRBJ1-2, with D perhaps TRBD1 (6 bases). Germline CDR1 is SGHTA and CDR2 is FQGTGA. Trimming removed 7 bases at V and 6 bases at J, with 21 bases between. CDR3 size: 15 residues. The CDR3 DNA follows: TGTGCCAGCACCACTATACCGGGGGCAATGGATGGCTACACCTTC. It specifies CASTTIPGAMDGYTF.

This chain links TRBV12-5 with TRBJ1-5, with D uncertain. Germline CDR1 and CDR2: LGHNT and FRNRAP. Between the trimmed V and J ends, which lost 6 bases and 7 bases, there was a span of 10 bases. CDR3 length: 12 residues. The CDR3, as DNA: TGTGCTAGTGGCCTCAGCGACCAGCCCCAGCATTTT. Translated: CASGLSDQPQHF. Variable domain in full (rest from reference TRBV12-5 and TRBJ1-5): DARVTQTPRHKVTEMGQEVTMRCQPILGHNTVFWYRQTMMQGLELLAYFRNRAPLDDSGMPKDRFSAEMPDATLATLKIQPSEPRDSAVYFCASGLSDQPQHFGDGTRLSIL.

The chain links TRBV7-9 to TRBJ2-7, with 7 bases that match TRBD1. The CDR3 length is 12 residues. CDR1 and CDR2 (germline): SEHNR, FQNEAQ (reference sequence). Trimming cost V 7 bases and J 12 bases; bases outside gene matches: 12. Here the CDR3 DNA reads TGTGCCAGCACCGCCCACAGGGGAGAAACGTACTTC. It is translated as CASTAHRGETYF.

The V gene is TRBV5-8, the J gene TRBJ2-1; D assignment may be TRBD1 or TRBD2 (7 bases each). CDR1 is SGHTS, CDR2 YDEGEE, per germline. The CDR3 is 15 amino acids. The V gene lost 2 bases and the J gene lost 8 bases, with 17 bases spanning the gap. CDR3 region: CASSFRAGGVDEQFF. The CDR3 nucleotides are TGTGCCAGCAGCTTCCGGGCAGGGGGGGTCGATGAGCAGTTCTTC.

The chain has TRBV4-2 and TRBJ2-3; 7 bases match TRBD2. Germline V CDR1 and CDR2: LGHNA, YNFKEQ. The CDR3 length is 15 residues. Trimming took 10 bases from V and 4 from J; bases not matched to a gene: 14. The CDR3 loop reads CATQTTVAGADTQYF. DNA for the CDR3: TGTGCCACCCAAACCACCGTGGCGGGGGCAGATACGCAGTATTTT.

The rearrangement links TRBV7-2 to TRBJ1-6, with unresolved D. The CDR3 has 15 amino acids. With 5 bases removed from V and 7 bases from J, the gap between germline ends came to 15 bases. Germline CDR1 reads SGHTA; CDR2 reads FQGNSA. Written as DNA, the CDR3 is TGTGCCAGCAGCCAAGGTGATATTAGAAATTCACCCCTCCACTTT. Translation gives CASSQGDIRNSPLHF. The complete variable domain, with remaining parts taken from reference TRBV7-2 and TRBJ1-6, reads GAGVSQSPSNKVTEKGKDVELRCDPISGHTALYWYRQSLGQGLEFLIYFQGNSAPDKSGLPSDRFSAERTGGSVSTLTIQRTQQEDSAVYLCASSQGDIRNSPLHFGNGTRLTVT.

This clone appeared a single time. The V call is TRBV5-4, the J call TRBJ2-2; D perhaps matches TRBD2 (7 bases). CDR1 is SGHNT, CDR2 YYREEE, per germline (reference sequence). The CDR3 has 17 amino acids. V was pared by 3 bases and J by 3 bases, with 18 bases between. CDR3 sequence reads: CASSSPGRGGYTGELFF. CDR3 nucleotides: TGTGCCAGCAGCTCCCCGGGTAGGGGGGGCTACACCGGGGAGCTGTTTTTT.

V usage is TRBV7-6 and J usage is TRBJ2-5; D may be TRBD2 (6 bases). Trimming took off 1 base at V and 1 base at J, with 10 bases between the two ends. Germline CDR1 and CDR2: SGHVS and FNYEAQ. The CDR3 runs to 15 residues. The CDR3 loop reads CASSLGGDFQETQYF. CDR3 DNA sequence: TGTGCCAGCAGCTTAGGGGGGGACTTCCAAGAGACCCAGTACTTC. Variable domain in full (rest from reference TRBV7-6 and TRBJ2-5): GAGVSQSPRYKVTKRGQDVALRCDPISGHVSLYWYRQALGQGPEFLTYFNYEAQQDKSGLPNDRFSAERPEGSISTLTIQRTEQRDSAMYRCASSLGGDFQETQYFGPGTRLLVL.

V usage is TRBV6-5 and J usage is TRBJ2-1, with D possibly TRBD1 on 5 matching bases. Trimming cost V 1 base and J 8 bases, with 12 bases left between them. This CDR3 is 14 amino acids long. The V gene's germline CDR1 is MNHEY and CDR2 SVGAGI. CDR3 sequence (DNA): TGTGCCAGCAGTTACTACAGGTCAACACATGAGCAGTTCTTC. Translation: CASSYYRSTHEQFF.

There are a few counts of this clone. The J gene is TRBJ1-2, the V gene TRBV5-5; D is ambiguous. The CDR3 runs 14 residues. Germline CDR1 and CDR2: SGHKS and YYEKEE (reference sequence). Trimming took 0 bases from V and 3 from J, leaving 9 bases between them. In DNA, the CDR3 is TGTGCCAGCAGCTTGGACGGCTTATACTATGGCTACACCTTC. Amino acids: CASSLDGLYYGYTF.

The sample holds one count of this clone. CDR3 region: CASSLQGDFTDTQYF. DNA for the CDR3: TGTGCCAGCAGCTTACAAGGGGATTTCACAGATACGCAGTATTTT. V usage is TRBV7-3 and J usage is TRBJ2-3, with a weak D call TRBD1 (5 bases). V lost 2 bases, J lost 2 bases, and 11 bases lay in between. This CDR3 is built from 15 residues. Germline V gene lookup returns CDR1 SGHTA and CDR2 FQGTGA.

The chain couples TRBV9 to TRBJ1-6; 9 bases align to TRBD1. CDR1 and CDR2 from the germline V gene are SGDLS and YYNGEE. The CDR3 extends over 16 amino acids. Trimming cost V 4 bases and J 1 base; bases outside gene matches: 3. The CDR3 nucleotides are TGTGCCAGCAGCCCAGGACAGGGGTCCTATAATTCACCCCTCCACTTT. Protein sequence: CASSPGQGSYNSPLHF.

The chain carries TRBV4-2 and TRBJ2-3; 10 bases are a match to TRBD2. J was trimmed by 1 base and V by 1 base; bases with no gene match: 2. The CDR3 sequence is 16 residues long. Germline-derived CDR1 and CDR2 are LGHNA and YNFKEQ. Here the CDR3 reads CASSQAGTSGTDTQYF. CDR3 DNA sequence: TGTGCCAGCAGCCAAGCAGGGACTAGCGGCACAGATACGCAGTATTTT.

The chain employs TRBV11-3 and TRBJ2-1; 7 nucleotides match TRBD1. The V segment lost 7 bases and the J segment 6 bases; nucleotides outside the gene matches: 3. The CDR3 is made up of 12 amino acids. Germline V gene data show CDR1 as SGHNT and CDR2 as YENEEA. CDR3 sequence: CASNRDSNEQFF. Written as DNA, the CDR3 is TGTGCCAGCAACCGGGACAGCAATGAGCAGTTCTTC.

This chain connects TRBV3-1 (or the pseudogene TRBV3-2) to TRBJ2-3, with TRBD2 as a possible D gene (6 bases). CDR1 LGHDT and CDR2 YNNKEL come from the germline V gene (reference sequence). This CDR3 spans 16 amino acids. V lost 4 bases and J lost 1, with 15 bases in between. The CDR3 region is CASSPRTGEGTDTQYF. The CDR3 DNA is TGTGCCAGCAGCCCGCGGACGGGGGAGGGCACAGATACGCAGTATTTT.

The V and J genes are TRBV6-2 or TRBV6-3 and TRBJ2-7, with D tentatively TRBD1 or TRBD2 (5 bases each). Germline V lookup: CDR1 MNHEY, CDR2 SVGEGT. The ends were cut back, 5 bases at V and 5 bases at J, with 10 bases in the middle. The CDR3 consists of 12 residues. The DNA for the CDR3 is TGTGCCAGCAGTACGGGACCGGACGAGCAGTACTTC. Amino acid sequence: CASSTGPDEQYF.

This chain connects TRBV30 to TRBJ2-7, with D perhaps matching TRBD1 or TRBD2 (5 bases each). Germline V gene data show CDR1 as GTSNPN and CDR2 as SVGIG (reference sequence). The CDR3 length is 12 residues. V was pared by 4 bases and J by 6 bases, with 13 bases between. The CDR3 loop is CAWTWGSGEQYF. The CDR3 coding sequence is TGTGCCTGGACCTGGGGCAGCGGCGAGCAGTACTTC. Looking up the rest from reference TRBV30 and TRBJ2-7 gives the full variable domain: SQTIHQWPATLVQPVGSPLSLECTVEGTSNPNLYWYRQAAGRGLQLLFYSVGIGQISSEVPQNLSASRPQDRQFILSSKKLLLSDSGFYLCAWTWGSGEQYFGPGTRLTVT.

The chain couples TRBV9 to TRBJ1-4; 9 bases align to TRBD1. J gave up 3 bases and V 3 bases, and 3 bases lay outside the gene matches. The CDR3 has 15 amino acids. Germline V gene lookup returns CDR1 SGDLS and CDR2 YYNGEE. Here the CDR3 DNA reads TGTGCCAGCAGCGGAACAGGGGGCCCTAATGAAAAACTGTTTTTT. As protein: CASSGTGGPNEKLFF.

The chain has TRBV7-8 and TRBJ2-7; no reliable D call. Deletions cut 1 base from V and 2 bases from J, with 9 bases between. CDR1 is SGHVS, CDR2 FQNEAQ, per germline. The CDR3 covers 14 residues. CDR3 coding DNA: TGTGCCAGCAGCTTAGGCCCTCAGGCCTACGAGCAGTACTTC. It codes for CASSLGPQAYEQYF. Using reference TRBV7-8 and TRBJ2-7 for the parts outside the CDR3, the full variable domain is GAGVSQSPRYKVAKRGQDVALRCDPISGHVSLFWYQQALGQGPEFLTYFQNEAQLDKSGLPSDRFFAERPEGSVSTLKIQRTQQEDSAVYLCASSLGPQAYEQYFGPGTRLTVT.

The rearrangement uses TRBV4-2 and TRBJ2-7; no definite D call. The germline V gene encodes CDR1 LGHNA and CDR2 YNFKEQ. V was trimmed by 0 bases and J by 0 bases, leaving 12 bases between them. This CDR3 is built from 16 residues. This chain's CDR3 is CASSQDVARSSYEQYF. In DNA, the CDR3 is TGTGCCAGCAGCCAAGATGTAGCACGTAGCTCCTACGAGCAGTACTTC.

This chain's CDR3 is CASGPATGELFF. CDR3 sequence (DNA): TGTGCCAGCGGGCCCGCCACCGGGGAGCTGTTTTTT. The chain uses TRBV7-9 and TRBJ2-2; D is unclear. With 8 bases removed from V and 4 bases from J, the gap between germline ends came to 8 bases. This CDR3 is 12 amino acids long. Looked up from germline, CDR1 is SEHNR and CDR2 is FQNEAQ (reference sequence).

The CDR3 sequence: CASSQGGTGRIYEQYF. The CDR3 DNA reads as TGTGCCAGCAGCCAAGGAGGAACCGGGAGGATCTACGAGCAGTACTTC. The chain combines TRBV3-1 (or the pseudogene TRBV3-2) with TRBJ2-7; 7 nucleotides line up with TRBD2. Per germline, CDR1 LGHDT and CDR2 YNNKEL (reference sequence). After removal of 1 base from V and 3 bases from J, the junction contained 9 bases not matched to a gene. The CDR3 consists of 16 residues.